This T cell receptor beta chain was identified in a study of T cell responses to AZD1222 COVID-19 vaccine. General study points: Among AZD1222 vaccinees, only five or six were seropositive at baseline. All repertoire sampling was performed exclusively after the peak T cell response. Mostly white British, mostly female donors; authors suggested clonal diversity may be underestimated. Increased Spike-specific TCR breadth and depth were observed after two AZD1222 doses.

A note on this clone: Its cognate antigen is unknown.

Germline values: CDR1 SNHLY, CDR2 FYNNEI. V shed 6 bases and J shed 6 bases, with 20 bases lying between them. The CDR3 is 15 amino acids. This table comes from immunoSEQ multiplex PCR, and its TCRdb copy is limited to in-frame clones, with some not included. The sample lists approximately 190,000 clones, 90% to 95% seen once, with roughly 9.2% in the top ten. The input for sequencing was peripheral blood, taken on day 0 of AZD1222 vaccination. This clonotype was sampled from an adult in good health. The chain carries TRBV2 and TRBJ1-2, with D possibly TRBD1 on 5 matching bases. The CDR3 sequence: CASSAGLLGRDGYTF. As DNA, the CDR3 is TGTGCCAGCAGCGCAGGTTTACTGGGGCGGGATGGCTACACCTTC.